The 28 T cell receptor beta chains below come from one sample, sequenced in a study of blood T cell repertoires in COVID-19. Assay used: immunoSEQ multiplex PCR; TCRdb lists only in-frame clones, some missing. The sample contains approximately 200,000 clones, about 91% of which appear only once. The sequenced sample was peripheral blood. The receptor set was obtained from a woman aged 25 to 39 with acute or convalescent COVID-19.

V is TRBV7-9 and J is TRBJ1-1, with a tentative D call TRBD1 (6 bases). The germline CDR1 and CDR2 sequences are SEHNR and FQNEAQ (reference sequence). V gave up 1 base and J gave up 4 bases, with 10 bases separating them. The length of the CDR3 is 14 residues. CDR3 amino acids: CASSLGTEGTEAFF. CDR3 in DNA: TGTGCCAGCAGCTTAGGGACAGAAGGCACTGAAGCTTTCTTT.

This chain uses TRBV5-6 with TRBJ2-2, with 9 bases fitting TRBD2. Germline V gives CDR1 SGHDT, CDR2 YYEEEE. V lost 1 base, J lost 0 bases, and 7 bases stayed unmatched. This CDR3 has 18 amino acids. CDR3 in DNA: TGTGCCAGCAGCTTGCCCCCTGGACTAGCGTCGAACACCGGGGAGCTGTTTTTT. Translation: CASSLPPGLASNTGELFF. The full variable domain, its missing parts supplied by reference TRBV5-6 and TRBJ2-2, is DAGVTQSPTHLIKTRGQQVTLRCSPKSGHDTVSWYQQALGQGPQFIFQYYEEEERQRGNFPDRFSGHQFPNYSSELNVNALLLGDSALYLCASSLPPGLASNTGELFFGEGSRLTVL.

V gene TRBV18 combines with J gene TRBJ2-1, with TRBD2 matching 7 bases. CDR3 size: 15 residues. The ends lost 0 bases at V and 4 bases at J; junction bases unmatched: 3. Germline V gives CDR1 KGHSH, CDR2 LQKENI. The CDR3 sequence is CASSPPEGLYNEQFF. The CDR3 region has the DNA TGTGCCAGCTCACCACCCGAGGGACTATACAATGAGCAGTTCTTC.

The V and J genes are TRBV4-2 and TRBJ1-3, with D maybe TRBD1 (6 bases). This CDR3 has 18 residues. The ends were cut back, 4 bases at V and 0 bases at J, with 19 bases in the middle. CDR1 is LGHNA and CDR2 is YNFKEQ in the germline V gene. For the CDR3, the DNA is TGTGCCAGCAGCCCTCATGCAGGGGACATATACTCTGGAAACACCATATATTTT. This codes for CASSPHAGDIYSGNTIYF.

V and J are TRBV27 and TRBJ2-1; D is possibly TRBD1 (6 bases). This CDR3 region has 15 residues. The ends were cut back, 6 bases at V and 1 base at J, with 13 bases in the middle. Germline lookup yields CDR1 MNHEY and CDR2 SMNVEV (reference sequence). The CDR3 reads CASRSGVGSYNEQFF. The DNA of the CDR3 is TGTGCCAGCAGATCAGGGGTTGGTTCCTACAATGAGCAGTTCTTC.

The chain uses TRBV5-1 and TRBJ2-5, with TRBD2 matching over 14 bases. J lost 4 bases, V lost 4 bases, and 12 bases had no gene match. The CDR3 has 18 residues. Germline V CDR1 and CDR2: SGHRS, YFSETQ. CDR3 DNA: TGCGCCAGCAGCGTCGGGACTAGCGGGAGCAGCGCCAGAGAGACCCAGTACTTC. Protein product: CASSVGTSGSSARETQYF.

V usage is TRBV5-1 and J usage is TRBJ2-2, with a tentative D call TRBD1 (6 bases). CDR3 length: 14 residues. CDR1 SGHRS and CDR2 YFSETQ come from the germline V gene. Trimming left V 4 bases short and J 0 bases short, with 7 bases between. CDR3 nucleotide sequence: TGCGCCAGCAGCCGGGACACGAACACCGGGGAGCTGTTTTTT. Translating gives CASSRDTNTGELFF.

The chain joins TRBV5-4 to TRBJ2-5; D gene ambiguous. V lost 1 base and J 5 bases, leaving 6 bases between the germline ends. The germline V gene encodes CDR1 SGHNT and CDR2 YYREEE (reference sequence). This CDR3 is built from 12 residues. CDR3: CASSLPSETQYF. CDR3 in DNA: TGTGCCAGCAGCTTGCCCTCGGAGACCCAGTACTTC.

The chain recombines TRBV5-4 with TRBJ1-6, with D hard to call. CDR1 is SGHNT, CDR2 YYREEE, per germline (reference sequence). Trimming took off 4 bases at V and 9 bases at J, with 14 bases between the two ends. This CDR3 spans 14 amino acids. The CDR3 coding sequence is TGTGCCAGCAGCGCAGGAGGTGAGAGTTCACCCCTCCACTTT. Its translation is CASSAGGESSPLHF.

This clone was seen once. The CDR3 DNA is TGTGCCAGCAGTTTATGGGGGACAGCTCAACTCTATGGCTACACCTTC. It codes for CASSLWGTAQLYGYTF. V is TRBV28 and J is TRBJ1-2, with TRBD1 matching 7 bases. The length of the CDR3 is 16 residues. Losses at the gene ends were 0 bases for V and 4 bases for J; bases not matched to a gene: 8. Germline V gene data show CDR1 as MDHEN and CDR2 as SYDVKM.

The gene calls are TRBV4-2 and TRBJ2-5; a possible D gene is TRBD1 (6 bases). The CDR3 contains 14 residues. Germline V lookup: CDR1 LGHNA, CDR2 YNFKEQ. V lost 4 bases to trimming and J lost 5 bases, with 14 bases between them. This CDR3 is CASSRFRGLETQYF. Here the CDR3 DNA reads TGTGCCAGCAGCCGCTTCAGGGGTCTCGAGACCCAGTACTTC.

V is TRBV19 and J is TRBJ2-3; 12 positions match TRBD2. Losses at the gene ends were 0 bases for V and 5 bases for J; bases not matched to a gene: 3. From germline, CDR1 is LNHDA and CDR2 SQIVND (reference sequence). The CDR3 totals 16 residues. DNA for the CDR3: TGTGCCAGTAGTATAGACCGACTAGCGGGAGAAGATACGCAGTATTTT. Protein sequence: CASSIDRLAGEDTQYF.

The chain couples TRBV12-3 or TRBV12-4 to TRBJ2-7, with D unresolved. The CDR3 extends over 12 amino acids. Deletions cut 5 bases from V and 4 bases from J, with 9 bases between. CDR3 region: CASSQRDYEQYF. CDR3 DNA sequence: TGTGCCAGCAGTCAGCGAGATTACGAGCAGTACTTC.

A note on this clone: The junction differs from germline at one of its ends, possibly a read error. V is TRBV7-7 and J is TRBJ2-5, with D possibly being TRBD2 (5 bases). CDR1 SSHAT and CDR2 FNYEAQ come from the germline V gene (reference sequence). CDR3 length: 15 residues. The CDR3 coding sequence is TGTGCTAGCAGTGAGGGAGCCACCCCGGGAGAGACCCAGTACTTC. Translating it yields CASSEGATPGETQYF.

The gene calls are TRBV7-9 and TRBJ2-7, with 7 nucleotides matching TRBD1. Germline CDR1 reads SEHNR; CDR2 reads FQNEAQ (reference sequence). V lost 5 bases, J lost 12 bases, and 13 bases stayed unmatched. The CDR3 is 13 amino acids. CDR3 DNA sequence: TGTGCCAGCAGCCCGGGACAGCTGGGTCCGTGGTACTTC. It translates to CASSPGQLGPWYF.

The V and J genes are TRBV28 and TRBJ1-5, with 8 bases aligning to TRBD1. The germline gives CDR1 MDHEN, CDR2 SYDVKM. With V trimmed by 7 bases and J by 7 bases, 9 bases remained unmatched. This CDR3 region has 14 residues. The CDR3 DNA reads TGTGCCAGCATCCAGGGGGCAGGAGGACAGCCCCAGCATTTT. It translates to CASIQGAGGQPQHF.

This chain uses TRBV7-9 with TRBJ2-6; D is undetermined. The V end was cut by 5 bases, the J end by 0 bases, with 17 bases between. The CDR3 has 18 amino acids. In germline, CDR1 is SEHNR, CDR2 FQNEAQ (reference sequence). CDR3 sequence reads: CASSPGSIGNSGANVLTF. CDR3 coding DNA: TGTGCCAGCAGCCCCGGGTCCATAGGAAACTCTGGGGCCAACGTCCTGACTTTC.

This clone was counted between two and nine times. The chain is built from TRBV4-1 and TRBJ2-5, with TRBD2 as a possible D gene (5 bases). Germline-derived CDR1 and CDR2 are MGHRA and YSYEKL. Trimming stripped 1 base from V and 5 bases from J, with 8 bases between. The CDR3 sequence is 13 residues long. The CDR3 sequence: CASSQAGSETQYF. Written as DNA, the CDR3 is TGCGCCAGCAGCCAAGCGGGATCGGAGACCCAGTACTTC.

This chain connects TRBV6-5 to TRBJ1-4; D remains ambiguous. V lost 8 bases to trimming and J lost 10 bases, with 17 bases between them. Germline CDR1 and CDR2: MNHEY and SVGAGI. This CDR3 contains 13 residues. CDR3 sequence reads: CASRRGQPAKLFF. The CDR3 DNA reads TGTGCCAGCCGGAGAGGCCAGCCAGCAAAACTGTTTTTT.

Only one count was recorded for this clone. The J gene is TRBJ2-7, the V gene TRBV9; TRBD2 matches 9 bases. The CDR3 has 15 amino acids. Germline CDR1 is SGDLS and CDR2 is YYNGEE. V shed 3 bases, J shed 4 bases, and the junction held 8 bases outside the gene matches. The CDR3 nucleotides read TGTGCCAGCAGCGCCCTCGGGACTAGCCTTTACGAGCAGTACTTC. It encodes CASSALGTSLYEQYF.

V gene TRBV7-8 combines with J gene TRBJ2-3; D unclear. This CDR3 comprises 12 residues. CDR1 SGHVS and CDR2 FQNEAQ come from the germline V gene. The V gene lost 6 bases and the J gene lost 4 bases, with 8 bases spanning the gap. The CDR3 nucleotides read TGTGCCAGCAGTCACCGGGCAGATACGCAGTATTTT. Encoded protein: CASSHRADTQYF.

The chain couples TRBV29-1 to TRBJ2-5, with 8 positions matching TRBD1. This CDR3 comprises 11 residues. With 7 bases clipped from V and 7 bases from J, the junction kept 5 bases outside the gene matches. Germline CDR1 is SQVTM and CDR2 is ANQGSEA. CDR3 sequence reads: CSEGQGVTQYF. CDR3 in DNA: TGCAGCGAAGGACAGGGCGTGACCCAGTACTTC.

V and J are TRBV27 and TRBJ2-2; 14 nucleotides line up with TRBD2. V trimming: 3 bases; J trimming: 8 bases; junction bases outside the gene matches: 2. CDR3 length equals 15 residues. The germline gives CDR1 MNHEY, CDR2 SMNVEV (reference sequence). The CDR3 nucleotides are TGTGCCAGCAGTTTGCGGACTAGCGGGAGGGGGGAGCTGTTTTTT. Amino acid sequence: CASSLRTSGRGELFF.

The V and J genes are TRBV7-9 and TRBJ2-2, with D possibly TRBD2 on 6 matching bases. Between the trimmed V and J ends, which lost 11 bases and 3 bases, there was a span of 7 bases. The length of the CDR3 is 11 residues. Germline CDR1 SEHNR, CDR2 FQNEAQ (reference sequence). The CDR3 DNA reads TGTGCCCCGGGAGACACCGGGGAGCTGTTTTTT. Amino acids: CAPGDTGELFF.

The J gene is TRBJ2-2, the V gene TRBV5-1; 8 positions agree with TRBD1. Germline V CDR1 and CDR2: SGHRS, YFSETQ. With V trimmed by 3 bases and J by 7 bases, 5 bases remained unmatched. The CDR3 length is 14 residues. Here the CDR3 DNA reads TGCGCCAGCAGCTCAAGGACAGGGCTCGGGGAGCTGTTTTTT. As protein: CASSSRTGLGELFF. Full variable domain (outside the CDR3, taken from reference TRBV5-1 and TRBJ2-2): KAGVTQTPRYLIKTRGQQVTLSCSPISGHRSVSWYQQTPGQGLQFLFEYFSETQRNKGNFPGRFSGRQFSNSRSEMNVSTLELGDSALYLCASSSRTGLGELFFGEGSRLTVL.

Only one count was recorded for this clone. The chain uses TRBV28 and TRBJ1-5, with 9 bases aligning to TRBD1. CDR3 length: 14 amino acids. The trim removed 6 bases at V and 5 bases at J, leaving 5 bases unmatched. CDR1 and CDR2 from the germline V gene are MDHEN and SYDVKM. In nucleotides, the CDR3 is TGTGCCAGCAGACCAACAGGGGGCCATCAGCCCCAGCATTTT. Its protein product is CASRPTGGHQPQHF.

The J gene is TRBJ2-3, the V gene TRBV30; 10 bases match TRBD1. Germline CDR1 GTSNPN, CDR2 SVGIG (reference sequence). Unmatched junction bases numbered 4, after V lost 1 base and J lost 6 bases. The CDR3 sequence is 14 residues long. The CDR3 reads CAWSAGTGADTQYF. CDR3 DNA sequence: TGTGCCTGGAGTGCCGGGACAGGGGCTGATACGCAGTATTTT.

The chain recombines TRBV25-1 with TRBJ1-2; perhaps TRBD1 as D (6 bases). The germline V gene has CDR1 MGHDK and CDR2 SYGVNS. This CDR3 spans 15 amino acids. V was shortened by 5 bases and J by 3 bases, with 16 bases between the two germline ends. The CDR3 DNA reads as TGTGCCAGCAGTCCTGTCCAGGGGAGGGACTATGGCTACACCTTC. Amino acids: CASSPVQGRDYGYTF.